This T cell receptor beta chain was observed in a study of T-cell memory formation after mild COVID-19. The study's findings and limits: Pre-infection memory carried some responding clones, suggesting that cross-reactive memory joined. Contracting CD4+ clones were located mainly in CM and EM, and CD8+ clones in EMRA. While clones contracting from day 15 to 85 were balanced between CD4 and CD8, later expanders leaned CD4+.

With constant-segment primers, 5'RACE yielded cDNA libraries of TCR alpha and TCR beta that carried sample barcodes and UMIs. TCRdb passed the 5' RACE reads through MiXCR, listing each CDR3 protein once. The repertoire holds about 110,000 distinct CDR3 sequences, with 9.5% to 15% as singletons. Trimming left V 5 bases short and J 0 bases short, with 9 bases between. Germline V lookup: CDR1 KGHDR, CDR2 SFDVKD. The CDR3 is 14 residues long. At least ten counts were recorded for this clonotype. The antigen is undetermined. The chain joins TRBV24-1 to TRBJ2-5; the D call may be TRBD1 or TRBD2 (5 bases each). This clonotype originated in an adult woman who had mild COVID-19 (a few samples of this study predate the infection). Cell type and time point are not known. The specimen was PBMCs or a T cell subset sorted from them (not recorded which). CDR3 residues: CATSGEGNQETQYF. CDR3 sequence (DNA): TGTGCCACCAGTGGAGAGGGGAACCAAGAGACCCAGTACTTC.